This T cell receptor (beta chain) comes out of a study of T cell responses to AZD1222 COVID-19 vaccine. Study-level results: Two doses of AZD1222 preceded a rise in Spike-specific TCR breadth and depth.

A note on this clone: The antigen remains unidentified.

Method: immunoSEQ multiplex PCR; TCRdb's copy keeps in-frame clones and lacks some. Seen here are about 160,000 clones, approximately 91% observed once, and the top ten hold 1.9%. The CDR3 runs to 15 residues. V lost 3 bases and J lost 6, with 12 bases in between. Germline V gene lookup returns CDR1 MNHEY and CDR2 SMNVEV (reference sequence). The sequenced sample was peripheral blood, obtained on day 0 of AZD1222 vaccination. The clonotype was recovered from an adult in good health. This chain joins TRBV27 and TRBJ1-6; TRBD1 is a possible D gene (6 bases). As DNA, the CDR3 is TGTGCCAGCAGTTTCGACAGGCGGGGTAATTCACCCCTCCACTTT. It encodes CASSFDRRGNSPLHF.